This T cell receptor beta chain is drawn from a study of blood T cell repertoires in COVID-19. The CDR3 covers 13 residues. Between the trimmed V and J ends, which lost 7 bases and 5 bases, there was a span of 15 bases. Per the germline V gene, CDR1 is MDHEN and CDR2 is SYDVKM. Sequencing was performed with immunoSEQ multiplex PCR; in TCRdb, only in-frame clones are kept and a portion is missing. This sample has about 300,000 clones, with 86% found just once. The source material was PBMCs or T cells enriched from blood (not recorded which). This receptor was identified in a man younger than 40 who had recovered from COVID-19. V and J are TRBV28 and TRBJ2-7, with D possibly TRBD2 on 6 matching bases. The CDR3 is CASTSPAGHEQYF. For the CDR3, the DNA is TGTGCCAGCACCTCCCCCGCGGGACACGAGCAGTACTTC.